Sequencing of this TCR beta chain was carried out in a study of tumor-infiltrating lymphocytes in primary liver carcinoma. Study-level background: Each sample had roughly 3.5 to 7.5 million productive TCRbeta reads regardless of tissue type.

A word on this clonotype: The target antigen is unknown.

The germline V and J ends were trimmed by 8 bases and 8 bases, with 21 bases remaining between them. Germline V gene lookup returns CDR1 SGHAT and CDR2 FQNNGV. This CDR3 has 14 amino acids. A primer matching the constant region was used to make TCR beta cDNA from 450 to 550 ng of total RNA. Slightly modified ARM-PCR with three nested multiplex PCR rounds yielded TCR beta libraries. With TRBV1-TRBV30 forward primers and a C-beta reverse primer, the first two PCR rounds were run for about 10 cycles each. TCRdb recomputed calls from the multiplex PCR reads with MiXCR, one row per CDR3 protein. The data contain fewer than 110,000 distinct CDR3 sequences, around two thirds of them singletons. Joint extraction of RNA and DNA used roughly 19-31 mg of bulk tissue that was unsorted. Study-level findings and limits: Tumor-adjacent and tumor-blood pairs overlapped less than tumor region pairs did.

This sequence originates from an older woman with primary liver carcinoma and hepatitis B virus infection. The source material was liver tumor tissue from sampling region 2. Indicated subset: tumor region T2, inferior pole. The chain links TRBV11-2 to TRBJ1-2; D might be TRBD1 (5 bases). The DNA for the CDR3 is TGTGCCAGCGGCCCGCAAAGGGGAAATAGGGGCTACACCTTC. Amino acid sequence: CASGPQRGNRGYTF.